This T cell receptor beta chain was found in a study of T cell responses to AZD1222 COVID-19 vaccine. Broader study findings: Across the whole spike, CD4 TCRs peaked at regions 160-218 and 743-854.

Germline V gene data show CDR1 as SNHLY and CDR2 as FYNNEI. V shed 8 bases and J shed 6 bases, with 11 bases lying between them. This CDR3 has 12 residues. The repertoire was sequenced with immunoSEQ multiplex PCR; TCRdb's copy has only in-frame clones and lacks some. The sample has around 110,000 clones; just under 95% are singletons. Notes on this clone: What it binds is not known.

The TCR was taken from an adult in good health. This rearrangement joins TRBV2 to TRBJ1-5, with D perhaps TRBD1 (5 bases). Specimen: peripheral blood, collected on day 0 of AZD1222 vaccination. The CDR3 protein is CASGRGTQPQHF. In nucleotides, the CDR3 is TGTGCCAGCGGGCGGGGGACTCAGCCCCAGCATTTT.